Listed below are T cell receptor beta chains from one sample, sequenced in a study of blood T cell repertoires in COVID-19. Clones were read by immunoSEQ multiplex PCR, and TCRdb kept only the in-frame ones, dropping some. This table has about 74,000 clones, around 90% appearing once. What was sequenced was peripheral blood. All receptors come from a woman aged 80 or over with active or convalescent COVID-19. Each CDR3 is given with its conserved first and last residue. Fields, in order: D gene, J gene, CDR3 length, V gene, CDR3 DNA, CDR3 protein. A D gene is named only where the DNA matches it firmly.

D: NA; J: TRBJ1-5; length: 13; V: TRBV20-1; DNA: TGCAGTGCTAGTGCAGGGGTAGAACAGCCCCAGCATTTT; CDR3: CSASAGVEQPQHF
D: TRBD2; J: TRBJ2-1; length: 16; V: TRBV5-1; DNA: TGCGCCAGCAGCGCCTTACTAGCGGGAGTTGTCGATGAGCAGTTCTTC; CDR3: CASSALLAGVVDEQFF
D: TRBD1; J: TRBJ2-5; length: 16; V: TRBV5-6; DNA: TGTGCCAGCAGCCCAACCGGGACAGGGGATTTGGAGACCCAGTACTTC; CDR3: CASSPTGTGDLETQYF
D: TRBD1; J: TRBJ2-1; length: 19; V: TRBV9; DNA: TGTGCCAGCAGCGCTCGGACAGGGGGCAGTGGGAGCTCCTACAATGAGCAGTTCTTC; CDR3: CASSARTGGSGSSYNEQFF
D: TRBD1; J: TRBJ1-2; length: 15; V: TRBV18; DNA: TGTGCCAGCTCACCATATGCGGACAGGGGGCTTGGCTACACCTTC; CDR3: CASSPYADRGLGYTF
D: NA; J: TRBJ1-2; length: 13; V: TRBV6-5; DNA: TGTGCCAGCAGCCGAACAGGGCGCGATGGCTACACCTTC; CDR3: CASSRTGRDGYTF
D: NA; J: TRBJ1-5; length: 15; V: TRBV6-5; DNA: TGTGCCAGCACCAACAGGGCAAATAGCAATCAGCCCCAGCATTTT; CDR3: CASTNRANSNQPQHF
D: NA; J: TRBJ2-7; length: 13; V: TRBV7-9; DNA: TGTGCCAGCAGCTCCAATAGCGCCTACGAGCAGTACTTC; CDR3: CASSSNSAYEQYF
D: TRBD1; J: TRBJ1-1; length: 15; V: TRBV5-4; DNA: TGTGCCAGCAGCTCACCGGGACAGCCAAACACTGAAGCTTTCTTT; CDR3: CASSSPGQPNTEAFF
D: NA; J: TRBJ1-6; length: 15; V: TRBV6-5; DNA: TGTGCCAGCAGTTATCAACTCTCGACAAATTCACCCCTCCACTTT; CDR3: CASSYQLSTNSPLHF